Included here is one TCR beta chain sequence, with context. Under the authors' procedure: Reference gene primer amplification gave nucleated cell count estimates. Profiled with immunoSEQ multiplex PCR; TCRdb holds only in-frame clones, not every one. That table furnishes V, J and clone size, whereas the DNA furnished D and trimming. The repertoire has 150,000 to 200,000 clones, approximately 85% of them found once; the top ten carry more than 3%. This CDR3 region has 14 residues. V shed 0 bases and J shed 3 bases, with 10 bases lying between them. Germline lookup yields CDR1 SGHNT and CDR2 YYREEE (reference sequence). This specimen comes from a study of blood T cell repertoires in COVID-19. Study background: The United States, Italy and Spain supplied acute and convalescent COVID-19 samples. T cells, B-cell-depleted T cells, or PBMCs provided the cDNA or gDNA that served as material.

The chain employs TRBV5-4 and TRBJ2-7; tentative D call: TRBD1 (6 bases). The origin of this receptor is a man aged 55 to 70 with acute or convalescent COVID-19. The specimen was peripheral blood. The CDR3 DNA follows: TGTGCCAGCAGCTTGGGCGACAGGATCTACGAGCAGTACTTC. This encodes CASSLGDRIYEQYF.